A single sample is the source of the 23 T cell receptor beta chains below, sequenced in a study of blood T cell repertoires in COVID-19. Method: immunoSEQ multiplex PCR; TCRdb's copy keeps in-frame clones and lacks some. The sample yields some 120,000 clones, around 86% seen once. The sequenced sample consisted of peripheral blood. The source is a woman of 80 years or more with acute or convalescent COVID-19.

The CDR3 here is CASSPREGSPLHF. CDR3 DNA sequence: TGTGCCAGCAGCCCACGAGAGGGATCACCCCTCCACTTT. The chain has TRBV7-8 and TRBJ1-6; D unclear. From germline, CDR1 is SGHVS and CDR2 FQNEAQ. Trimming cost V 5 bases and J 10 bases, with 12 bases left between them. The CDR3 length is 13 residues.

This chain uses TRBV18 with TRBJ1-2; 9 positions match TRBD1. The CDR3 is made up of 17 amino acids. Germline loops: CDR1 KGHSH, CDR2 LQKENI. The trim removed 3 bases at V and 4 bases at J, leaving 12 bases unmatched. Written as DNA, the CDR3 is TGTGCCAGCTCACCCCGGAGGGACAGGGATGGTGTCTATGGCTACACCTTC. This gives the protein CASSPRRDRDGVYGYTF. Full variable domain (rest looked up from reference TRBV18 and TRBJ1-2): NAGVMQNPRHLVRRRGQEARLRCSPMKGHSHVYWYRQLPEEGLKFMVYLQKENIIDESGMPKERFSAEFPKEGPSILRIQQVVRGDSAAYFCASSPRRDRDGVYGYTFGSGTRLTVV.

The chain couples TRBV9 to TRBJ2-2; D gene unclear. Germline lookup yields CDR1 SGDLS and CDR2 YYNGEE. The V and J ends lost 0 bases and 0 bases respectively, with 6 bases between them. The CDR3 covers 15 residues. CDR3 loop: CASSVGRANTGELFF. CDR3 DNA: TGTGCCAGCAGCGTAGGACGGGCGAACACCGGGGAGCTGTTTTTT.

This clone was seen a handful of times. The rearrangement links TRBV28 to TRBJ2-3, with 9 nucleotides matching TRBD2. This CDR3 region has 14 residues. The V gene's germline CDR1 is MDHEN and CDR2 SYDVKM. The V segment lost 6 bases and the J segment 8 bases; nucleotides outside the gene matches: 9. In DNA form, the CDR3 reads TGTGCCAGCAGCCCTACCGGGACTAGCCTTACGCAGTATTTT. Its protein product is CASSPTGTSLTQYF.

The CDR3 DNA reads TGCGCCAGCAGCCGGAGTGGGGGCCAATCTGGAAACACCATATATTTT. It specifies CASSRSGGQSGNTIYF. The V and J genes are TRBV4-1 and TRBJ1-3, with D perhaps matching TRBD1 (6 bases). This CDR3 contains 16 residues. Trimming shortened V by 4 bases and J by 1 base, and 14 bases separated the two germline ends. Germline V gene sequence: CDR1 MGHRA, CDR2 YSYEKL.

The chain carries TRBV29-1 and TRBJ1-1; maybe TRBD1 (6 bases). This CDR3 contains 13 residues. The ends were cut back, 4 bases at V and 0 bases at J, with 9 bases in the middle. Per germline, CDR1 SQVTM and CDR2 ANQGSEA. The CDR3 sequence is CSVGGPMNTEAFF. The CDR3 nucleotides read TGCAGCGTTGGGGGGCCGATGAACACTGAAGCTTTCTTT.

Worth noting for this clone: Different DNA sequences within this sample yield the same CDR3. This chain uses TRBV12-3 or TRBV12-4 with TRBJ1-2; possible D gene TRBD1, 5 bases. This CDR3 is built from 13 residues. Trimming removed 5 bases from V and 2 bases from J, with 9 bases in between. The CDR3 loop reads CASSRDSNYGYTF. DNA for the CDR3: TGTGCCAGCAGTCGAGACAGCAACTATGGCTACACCTTC.

The chain carries TRBV28 and TRBJ2-1, with D perhaps matching TRBD2 (5 bases). V was cut by 5 bases and J by 0 bases, with 8 bases left in between. The germline gives CDR1 MDHEN, CDR2 SYDVKM. The CDR3 is 14 residues long. The CDR3 DNA reads TGTGCCAGCAGTCCGGGGAACTCCTACAATGAGCAGTTCTTC. It encodes CASSPGNSYNEQFF.

This sequence joins TRBV6-5 and TRBJ1-2; the D is unclear. Germline assignment: CDR1 MNHEY and CDR2 SVGAGI. Trimming removed 11 bases at V and 3 bases at J, with 16 bases between. There are 13 residues in the CDR3. CDR3 sequence reads: CARDGVKYYGYTF. The CDR3 DNA follows: TGTGCCCGCGACGGGGTTAAGTACTATGGCTACACCTTC.

The V and J genes are TRBV7-9 and TRBJ1-5; weak D call: TRBD1 (6 bases). The CDR3 totals 16 residues. From germline, CDR1 is SEHNR and CDR2 FQNEAQ (reference sequence). V lost 1 base to trimming and J lost 7 bases, with 17 bases between them. The CDR3 region has the DNA TGTGCCAGCAGCTTAGAGGGGGACGTGTTTCGACAGCCCCAGCATTTT. The encoded protein is CASSLEGDVFRQPQHF.

The rearrangement uses TRBV5-1 and TRBJ1-2; 7 bases match TRBD1. Germline V gene lookup returns CDR1 SGHRS and CDR2 YFSETQ. The CDR3 spans 14 residues. Trimming removed 5 bases from V and 2 bases from J; junction bases left unmatched: 6. CDR3 loop: CASSSQTGNYGYTF. CDR3 bases: TGCGCCAGCAGTTCACAGACAGGGAACTATGGCTACACCTTC. The full variable domain, completed using reference TRBV5-1 and TRBJ1-2, is KAGVTQTPRYLIKTRGQQVTLSCSPISGHRSVSWYQQTPGQGLQFLFEYFSETQRNKGNFPGRFSGRQFSNSRSEMNVSTLELGDSALYLCASSSQTGNYGYTFGSGTRLTVV.

The rearrangement uses TRBV9 and TRBJ2-6; 9 nucleotides agree with TRBD1. Per germline, CDR1 SGDLS and CDR2 YYNGEE. V lost 0 bases, J lost 0 bases, and 10 bases stayed unmatched. The CDR3 extends over 20 amino acids. DNA of the CDR3: TGTGCCAGCAGCGTAGACCCACGGACAGGGGCACACTCTGGGGCCAACGTCCTGACTTTC. It specifies CASSVDPRTGAHSGANVLTF.

This rearrangement joins TRBV20-1 to TRBJ1-5; possibly TRBD1 for D (5 bases). Trimming stripped 3 bases from V and 2 bases from J, with 20 bases between. Germline V gives CDR1 DFQATT, CDR2 SNEGSKA (reference sequence). The CDR3 spans 17 residues. CDR3 amino acids: CSASLRVASGGNQPQHF. The CDR3, as DNA: TGCAGTGCTAGTCTCCGGGTTGCGTCGGGGGGCAATCAGCCCCAGCATTTT.

This clone was observed a single time. This chain joins TRBV10-2 and TRBJ1-3, with D tentatively TRBD1 (6 bases). The CDR3 sequence is 15 residues long. Germline CDR1 WSHSY, CDR2 SAAADI. V lost 3 bases and J 2 bases, leaving 11 bases between the germline ends. The CDR3 sequence is CASSEQGTPGNTIYF. DNA for the CDR3: TGCGCCAGCAGTGAACAGGGTACTCCTGGAAACACCATATATTTT.

The chain carries TRBV7-8 and TRBJ1-5; D not certain. The germline V gene encodes CDR1 SGHVS and CDR2 FQNEAQ. The CDR3 contains 12 residues. Trimming removed 5 bases from V and 5 bases from J, with 7 bases in between. CDR3 loop: CASSRPYQPQHF. CDR3 DNA sequence: TGTGCCAGCAGCCGACCGTATCAGCCCCAGCATTTT.

This clone was detected a few times. The chain has TRBV5-1 and TRBJ1-4; no reliable D call. The CDR3 covers 15 residues. Germline values: CDR1 SGHRS, CDR2 YFSETQ. The V end was cut by 0 bases, the J end by 0 bases, with 6 bases between. This CDR3 reads CASSLGATTNEKLFF. CDR3 nucleotides: TGCGCCAGCAGCTTGGGTGCTACAACTAATGAAAAACTGTTTTTT. The entire variable domain, with the rest obtained from reference TRBV5-1 and TRBJ1-4, is as follows: KAGVTQTPRYLIKTRGQQVTLSCSPISGHRSVSWYQQTPGQGLQFLFEYFSETQRNKGNFPGRFSGRQFSNSRSEMNVSTLELGDSALYLCASSLGATTNEKLFFGSGTQLSVL.

CDR3 protein: CATSRDQGMNSPLHF. CDR3 DNA sequence: TGTGCCACCAGCAGAGATCAGGGGATGAATTCACCCCTCCACTTT. The J gene is TRBJ1-6, the V gene TRBV15, with a weak D call TRBD1 (6 bases). CDR3 length equals 15 residues. V was trimmed by 0 bases and J by 7 bases, leaving 10 bases between them. Per the germline V gene, CDR1 is LNHNV and CDR2 is YYDKDF (reference sequence). The complete variable domain, with remaining parts taken from reference TRBV15 and TRBJ1-6, reads DAMVIQNPRYQVTQFGKPVTLSCSQTLNHNVMYWYQQKSSQAPKLLFHYYDKDFNNEADTPDNFQSRRPNTSFCFLDIRSPGLGDTAMYLCATSRDQGMNSPLHFGNGTRLTVT.

The chain employs TRBV12-2 and TRBJ2-1; the table's D call, TRBD2, was not checked against the DNA. TRBV12-2 is a known pseudogene. The CDR3 runs to 15 residues. CDR3 in DNA: TGTGCAAGTCGCTTACTAGCGGCCACCGGGGATGAGCAGTTCTTC. Encoded protein: CASRLLAATGDEQFF.

V usage is TRBV5-4 and J usage is TRBJ2-1; no firm D call. V dropped 4 bases and J dropped 7 bases, with 12 bases sitting between them. The CDR3 has 13 amino acids. In germline, CDR1 is SGHNT, CDR2 YYREEE (reference sequence). Here the CDR3 DNA reads TGTGCCAGCAGCCCTCCGTCGAGTAATGAGCAGTTCTTC. This translates into CASSPPSSNEQFF.

This clone was counted once. CDR3 region: CASSPTGGATSMNTEAFF. In DNA, the CDR3 is TGTGCCAGCAGCCCTACAGGGGGTGCCACCAGTATGAACACTGAAGCTTTCTTT. The J gene is TRBJ1-1, the V gene TRBV7-6; 8 bases agree with TRBD1. CDR3 length: 18 residues. V lost 5 bases to trimming and J lost 0 bases; unmatched junction nucleotides: 14. The V gene's germline CDR1 is SGHVS and CDR2 FNYEAQ. The full variable domain, its missing parts supplied by reference TRBV7-6 and TRBJ1-1, is GAGVSQSPRYKVTKRGQDVALRCDPISGHVSLYWYRQALGQGPEFLTYFNYEAQQDKSGLPNDRFSAERPEGSISTLTIQRTEQRDSAMYRCASSPTGGATSMNTEAFFGQGTRLTVV.

The chain joins TRBV9 to TRBJ1-1, with D perhaps matching TRBD1 (6 bases). There are 13 residues in the CDR3. Trimming took off 4 bases at V and 5 bases at J, with 12 bases between the two ends. The V gene's germline CDR1 is SGDLS and CDR2 YYNGEE. CDR3 DNA: TGTGCCAGCAGCCCCCGAGGACAGACTGAAGCTTTCTTT. It specifies CASSPRGQTEAFF.

The chain joins TRBV7-2 to TRBJ1-1; no firm D call. The CDR3 has 14 residues. Trimming left V 5 bases short and J 1 base short, with 11 bases between. The V gene's germline CDR1 is SGHTA and CDR2 FQGNSA. The CDR3 DNA sequence: TGTGCCAGCAGCCGCCTCGGTCGGAACACTGAAGCTTTCTTT. This codes for CASSRLGRNTEAFF.

This chain connects TRBV28 to TRBJ1-2, with 7 bases aligning to TRBD1. With V trimmed by 3 bases and J by 0 bases, 1 base remained unmatched. The germline V gene has CDR1 MDHEN and CDR2 SYDVKM. The CDR3 runs to 14 residues. The CDR3 reads CASSFGQANYGYTF. CDR3 nucleotides: TGTGCCAGCAGTTTCGGACAGGCTAACTATGGCTACACCTTC.